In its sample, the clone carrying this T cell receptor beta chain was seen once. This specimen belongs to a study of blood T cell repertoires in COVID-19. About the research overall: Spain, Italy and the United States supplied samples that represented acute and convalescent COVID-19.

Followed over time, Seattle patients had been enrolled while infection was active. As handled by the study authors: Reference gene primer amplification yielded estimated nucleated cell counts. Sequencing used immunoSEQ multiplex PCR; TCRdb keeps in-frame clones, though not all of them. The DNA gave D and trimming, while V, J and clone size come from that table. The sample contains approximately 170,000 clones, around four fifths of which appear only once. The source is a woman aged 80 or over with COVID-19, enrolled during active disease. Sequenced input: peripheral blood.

CDR3 residues: CASSQGAGGEQYF. In nucleotides, the CDR3 is TGTGCCAGCAGCCAAGGGGCAGGGGGCGAGCAGTACTTC. The rearrangement links TRBV3-1 (or the pseudogene TRBV3-2) to TRBJ2-7; TRBD1 matches 7 bases. In germline, CDR1 is LGHDT, CDR2 YNNKEL (reference sequence). CDR3 length: 13 amino acids. After removal of 1 base from V and 6 bases from J, the junction contained 3 bases not matched to a gene.